The rows below give T cell receptor beta chains drawn from one sample of a study of CD8+ T cells in alopecia areata. Using immunoSEQ multiplex PCR, the repertoire was profiled, and TCRdb retains in-frame clones only, with some absent. The table records approximately 200,000 clones, 58% of them present only once. This sample comprised CD4+ T cells sorted from blood, obtained at week 24, from a patient treated with tofacitinib. These receptors all stem from a human donor with alopecia areata. Each CDR3 is given with its conserved first and last residue. D genes are given only for firm matches. Only some rows state a clone size, as once, few, many or a class for expanded clones.

j_gene | v_gene | abundance | d_gene | CDR3aa | CDR3nt
TRBJ2-1 | TRBV15 | - | TRBD2 | CATSRPPGLAGDEQFF | TGTGCCACCAGCAGACCCCCGGGACTAGCGGGAGACGAGCAGTTCTTC
TRBJ1-5 | TRBV18 | once | - | CASSPERERPQHF | TGTGCCAGCTCACCAGAGAGGGAACGGCCCCAGCATTTT
TRBJ2-1 | TRBV25-1 | - | - | CASSDSHRSAGDEQFF | TGTGCCAGCAGTGATTCCCATCGATCAGCGGGCGATGAGCAGTTCTTC
TRBJ1-1 | TRBV5-1 | few | TRBD1 | CASSSGTANTEAFF | TGCGCCAGCAGCTCGGGGACAGCCAACACTGAAGCTTTCTTT
TRBJ1-4 | TRBV5-6 | once | TRBD1 | CASSSTQGATNEKLFF | TGTGCCAGCAGTTCTACACAGGGGGCAACTAATGAAAAACTGTTTTTT
TRBJ2-3 | TRBV6-1 | once | - | CASSEWGTDTQYF | TGTGCCAGCAGTGAATGGGGCACAGATACGCAGTATTTT
TRBJ1-1 | TRBV20-1 | - | - | CSATGHTEAFF | TGCAGTGCGACAGGACACACTGAAGCTTTCTTT
TRBJ2-2 | TRBV9 | few | - | CASSATFGTGELFF | TGTGCCAGCAGCGCAACCTTTGGGACCGGGGAGCTGTTTTTT
TRBJ2-1 | TRBV5-4 | - | TRBD1 | CASSLRTGIPSYNEQFF | TGTGCCAGCAGCCTACGGACAGGGATCCCCTCCTACAATGAGCAGTTCTTC
TRBJ1-2 | TRBV5-1 | - | TRBD1 | CASSLDYRGLGYTF | TGCGCCAGCAGCTTGGATTACAGGGGGCTCGGCTACACCTTC
TRBJ2-4 | TRBV25-1 | - | - | CASSDPSEAKNIQYF | TGTGCCAGCAGTGACCCTAGCGAGGCCAAAAACATTCAGTACTTC
TRBJ2-7 | TRBV5-6 | - | - | CASSLLSRPLLRGYEQYF | TGTGCCAGCAGCTTACTAAGCCGCCCACTGTTGAGGGGCTACGAGCAGTACTTC
TRBJ1-1 | TRBV5-1 | - | TRBD1 | CASSFGTGNTEAFF | TGCGCCAGCAGCTTTGGGACAGGGAACACTGAAGCTTTCTTT
TRBJ2-7 | TRBV4-1 | - | - | CASSHHQDGSYEQYF | TGCGCCAGCAGCCACCATCAAGACGGCTCCTACGAGCAGTACTTC
TRBJ2-1 | TRBV7-2 | - | TRBD2 | CASRGGQNLREAYNEQFF | TGTGCCAGCCGGGGGGGACAAAACCTACGCGAGGCTTACAATGAGCAGTTCTTC
TRBJ2-3 | TRBV13 | once | - | CASRDGSTDTQYF | TGTGCCAGCAGAGACGGGAGCACAGATACGCAGTATTTT
TRBJ1-3 | TRBV29-1 | few | - | CSVAPTDTIYF | TGCAGCGTTGCTCCAACGGACACCATATATTTT
TRBJ1-1 | TRBV5-1 | - | - | CASSLGENTEAFF | TGCGCCAGCAGCTTAGGGGAGAACACTGAAGCTTTCTTT
TRBJ1-2 | TRBV5-1 | - | TRBD1 | CASTSRTGNLYGYTF | TGCGCCAGCACCTCGAGGACAGGAAACCTATATGGCTACACCTTC
TRBJ2-7 | TRBV7-2 | - | TRBD2 | CASSSWTSNDDYEQYF | TGTGCCAGCAGCTCTTGGACTAGCAATGATGACTACGAGCAGTACTTC
TRBJ1-2 | TRBV30 | - | TRBD1 | CAWSVQGARGYTF | TGTGCCTGGAGTGTCCAGGGGGCGCGTGGCTACACCTTC
TRBJ1-2 | TRBV29-1 | - | TRBD1 | CSVGQATGTGFNGYTF | TGCAGCGTTGGCCAAGCGACCGGGACAGGGTTCAATGGCTACACCTTC
TRBJ1-5 | TRBV5-4 | few | - | CASSYGTGTQHF | TGTGCCAGCAGCTACGGGACTGGGACCCAGCATTTT
TRBJ2-5 | TRBV7-2 | - | TRBD2 | CASSIGTSGNQETQYF | TGTGCCAGCAGCATCGGGACTAGCGGGAACCAAGAGACCCAGTACTTC
TRBJ1-6 | TRBV9 | - | TRBD1 | CASSPGTGGIVNSPLHF | TGTGCCAGCAGCCCCGGGACAGGGGGTATCGTGAATTCACCCCTCCACTTT
TRBJ2-7 | TRBV4-1 | few | - | CASSQDMMAGKYEQYF | TGCGCCAGCAGCCAAGATATGATGGCAGGGAAATACGAGCAGTACTTC
TRBJ2-7 | TRBV30 | - | - | CAWSGGGTLYEQYF | TGTGCCTGGAGCGGTGGCGGAACTCTCTACGAGCAGTACTTC
TRBJ2-5 | TRBV9 | - | - | CASSVAGIQETQYF | TGTGCCAGCAGCGTAGCAGGAATTCAAGAGACCCAGTACTTC
TRBJ2-1 | TRBV15 | - | - | CATSRDQRQRSSYNEQFF | TGTGCCACCAGCAGAGATCAAAGGCAGAGAAGCTCCTACAATGAGCAGTTCTTC
TRBJ2-5 | TRBV29-1 | - | TRBD1 | CSVGDRGETQYF | TGCAGCGTGGGGGACAGGGGAGAGACCCAGTACTTC
TRBJ2-3 | TRBV4-2 | - | TRBD2 | CASSQGSAGNTDTQYF | TGTGCCAGCAGCCAAGGATCAGCGGGGAACACAGATACGCAGTATTTT
TRBJ2-7 | TRBV7-2 | - | - | CASSVTDYEQYF | TGTGCCAGCAGCGTGACGGACTACGAGCAGTACTTC
TRBJ1-2 | TRBV2 | - | - | CASSVTGNYGYTF | TGTGCCAGCAGTGTTACAGGGAACTATGGCTACACCTTC
TRBJ2-1 | TRBV25-1 | - | TRBD1 | CASGRTGPYNEQFF | TGTGCCAGCGGCAGGACAGGGCCCTACAATGAGCAGTTCTTC
TRBJ2-3 | TRBV7-3 | - | TRBD2 | CASSSRGGHRDTQYF | TGTGCCAGCAGCTCCCGGGGGGGCCATAGAGATACGCAGTATTTT
TRBJ2-5 | TRBV9 | - | TRBD2 | CASSDSGGKETQYF | TGTGCCAGCAGCGATAGCGGGGGGAAAGAGACCCAGTACTTC
TRBJ2-7 | TRBV5-1 | - | - | CASSSGTSTYEQYF | TGCGCCAGCAGCTCCGGGACAAGCACCTACGAGCAGTACTTC
TRBJ2-3 | TRBV5-1 | once | - | CASSPNTDTQYF | TGCGCCAGCAGCCCAAACACAGATACGCAGTATTTT
TRBJ2-7 | TRBV6-1 | - | - | CASSRVREIIYEQYF | TGTGCCAGCAGTCGGGTTCGGGAGATAATCTACGAGCAGTACTTC
TRBJ2-7 | TRBV7-9 | - | TRBD2 | CASSSGLAGVEQYF | TGTGCCAGCAGCTCGGGACTAGCGGGAGTAGAGCAGTACTTC
TRBJ1-5 | TRBV4-1 | - | - | CASSQVGQAQHF | TGCGCCAGCAGCCAAGTTGGGCAGGCCCAGCATTTT
TRBJ2-4 | TRBV7-2 | few | TRBD2 | CASSQTSGRDNIQYF | TGTGCCAGCAGCCAGACTAGCGGGAGGGATAACATTCAGTACTTC
TRBJ1-4 | TRBV4-3 | - | - | CASSPWQGRFF | TGCGCCAGCAGCCCCTGGCAGGGAAGGTTTTTT
TRBJ2-3 | TRBV25-1 | - | - | CASRDQPDTQYF | TGTGCCAGCAGGGATCAGCCAGATACGCAGTATTTT
TRBJ2-2 | TRBV9 | - | - | CASSVGQRTGELFF | TGTGCCAGCAGCGTAGGGCAACGGACCGGGGAGCTGTTTTTT
TRBJ2-2 | TRBV5-1 | - | - | CASSLVRAGTGELFF | TGCGCCAGCAGCTTGGTTAGGGCCGGCACCGGGGAGCTGTTTTTT